These 16 T cell receptor beta chains share one sample of origin, sequenced in a study of control samples from healthy donors and cancer patients. Using immunoSEQ multiplex PCR, the repertoire was profiled, and TCRdb retains in-frame clones only, with some absent. The table lists some 170,000 clones, just over 95% of them singletons, with over 1% in the top ten. The sample taken for sequencing was blood. These receptors all stem from a woman in her twenties or thirties in good health.

This chain uses TRBV6-4 with TRBJ2-2; tentative D call: TRBD2 (6 bases). The germline gives CDR1 MRHNA, CDR2 SNTAGT. The CDR3 totals 16 residues. The ends were cut back, 0 bases at V and 7 bases at J, with 15 bases in the middle. The CDR3 DNA reads as TGTGCCAGCAGTGACTCGGGGGGATCCGATTACGGGGAGCTGTTTTTT. Encoded protein: CASSDSGGSDYGELFF.

The V and J genes are TRBV19 and TRBJ1-5; D not resolved. V lost 1 base and J 7 bases, leaving 5 bases between the germline ends. This CDR3 contains 12 residues. CDR1 is LNHDA and CDR2 is SQIVND in the germline V gene (reference sequence). CDR3 in DNA: TGTGCCAGTAGTATAGTAGGGCAGCCCCAGCATTTT. It is translated as CASSIVGQPQHF.

The chain combines TRBV28 with TRBJ2-7, with 8 bases aligning to TRBD2. V dropped 6 bases and J dropped 5; count of bases not matched to a gene: 6. The CDR3 runs 13 residues. Germline V gene sequence: CDR1 MDHEN, CDR2 SYDVKM. In nucleotides, the CDR3 is TGTGCCAGCAGCGGGGGGGGACTTGACGAGCAGTACTTC. Amino acid sequence: CASSGGGLDEQYF.

This clone has a single count. The J gene is TRBJ2-3, the V gene TRBV5-1, with a weak D call TRBD1 (5 bases). From germline, CDR1 is SGHRS and CDR2 YFSETQ. Trimming took off 3 bases at V and 2 bases at J, with 13 bases between the two ends. The CDR3 is 15 residues long. The CDR3 sequence: CASSSQGSFTDTQYF. In nucleotides, the CDR3 is TGCGCCAGCAGCTCCCAGGGATCCTTCACAGATACGCAGTATTTT.

The genes are TRBV6-6 and TRBJ2-5, with TRBD2 matching 7 bases. With V trimmed by 0 bases and J by 3 bases, 4 bases remained unmatched. The CDR3 covers 15 residues. CDR1 is MNHNY, CDR2 SVGAGI, per germline (reference sequence). The DNA for the CDR3 is TGTGCCAGCAGTTACTCGGGTCTAGCGGAAGAGACCCAGTACTTC. As protein: CASSYSGLAEETQYF.

In nucleotides, the CDR3 is TGCGCCAGCAGGGGGCCCCCGCCAGGGGCGAACACTGAAGCTTTCTTT. Translation gives CASRGPPPGANTEAFF. V and J are TRBV10-2 and TRBJ1-1, with TRBD1 as a possible D gene (6 bases). Between the trimmed V and J ends, which lost 6 bases and 1 base, there was a span of 18 bases. The CDR3 is made up of 16 amino acids. CDR1 WSHSY and CDR2 SAAADI come from the germline V gene.

This clone was found once. This rearrangement joins TRBV27 to TRBJ1-2; D remains unclear. Germline CDR1 and CDR2: MNHEY and SMNVEV (reference sequence). The CDR3 covers 13 residues. Trimming took 5 bases from V and 1 from J, leaving 8 bases between them. The CDR3 DNA reads TGTGCCAGCAGTCAGTTCATTAACTATGGCTACACCTTC. It specifies CASSQFINYGYTF.

The rearrangement joins TRBV6-1 to TRBJ1-2; no definite D call. Trimming removed 2 bases from V and 7 bases from J, with 17 bases in between. The germline V gene has CDR1 MNHNS and CDR2 SASEGT. The CDR3 has 15 amino acids. The CDR3 spells CASSELEGGMSGYTF. The CDR3 nucleotides read TGTGCCAGCAGTGAATTAGAGGGAGGGATGAGTGGCTACACCTTC.

The chain has TRBV9 and TRBJ1-2; tentative D call: TRBD1 (6 bases). The CDR3 contains 13 residues. Germline CDR1 reads SGDLS; CDR2 reads YYNGEE. V dropped 3 bases and J dropped 2 bases, with 8 bases sitting between them. The CDR3 is CASSAGTNYGYTF. DNA for the CDR3: TGTGCCAGCAGCGCCGGGACAAACTATGGCTACACCTTC.

The chain is built from TRBV6-5 and TRBJ1-6, with D hard to call. Germline V lookup: CDR1 MNHEY, CDR2 SVGAGI. This CDR3 contains 14 residues. Trimming pared 2 bases from V and 7 bases from J, leaving 9 bases between. CDR3: CASSYHSGNSPLHF. The CDR3 DNA is TGTGCCAGCAGTTACCATTCCGGCAATTCACCCCTCCACTTT.

V is TRBV15 and J is TRBJ1-1, with a possible D match to TRBD1 (5 bases). V was trimmed by 0 bases and J by 10 bases, leaving 12 bases between them. In germline, CDR1 is LNHNV, CDR2 YYDKDF (reference sequence). CDR3 size: 13 residues. In nucleotides, the CDR3 is TGTGCCACCAGCAGAGATTTGTCCGGGGGAGCTTTCTTT. Residues: CATSRDLSGGAFF.

This chain links TRBV6-5 with TRBJ2-1, with D unclear. The CDR3 sequence is 15 residues long. V was trimmed by 7 bases and J by 7 bases, leaving 20 bases between them. The germline V gene has CDR1 MNHEY and CDR2 SVGAGI. The CDR3 spells CASTDGRTPRNEQFF. The CDR3 DNA reads as TGTGCCAGCACCGACGGCCGTACCCCGAGGAATGAGCAGTTCTTC.

This clone appeared once. This sequence joins TRBV10-3 and TRBJ2-1, with D uncertain. Trimming left V 5 bases short and J 2 bases short, with 4 bases between. This CDR3 comprises 12 residues. Germline V gene data show CDR1 as ENHRY and CDR2 as SYGVKD. The CDR3 DNA reads TGTGCCATCAGTAAAACCTACAATGAGCAGTTCTTC. It codes for CAISKTYNEQFF.

The V call is TRBV11-3, the J call TRBJ2-7; D gene unclear. The ends were cut back, 4 bases at V and 5 bases at J, with 12 bases in the middle. Germline CDR1 is SGHNT and CDR2 is YENEEA. CDR3 size: 13 residues. The CDR3 DNA reads as TGTGCCAGCAGCTCCCGGTTTAAAGACGAGCAGTACTTC. Translating gives CASSSRFKDEQYF.

The gene calls are TRBV30 and TRBJ1-2; 7 bases are a match to TRBD1. After removal of 6 bases from V and 8 bases from J, the junction contained 9 bases not matched to a gene. The CDR3 consists of 12 residues. Germline V gene lookup returns CDR1 GTSNPN and CDR2 SVGIG (reference sequence). The CDR3 DNA reads TGTGCCTGCCCTCGACAGGGAGAGGGCTACACCTTC. As protein: CACPRQGEGYTF.

The rearrangement links TRBV12-3 or TRBV12-4 to TRBJ1-1; tentatively, D is TRBD1 (5 bases). V was shortened by 2 bases and J by 4 bases, with 8 bases between the two germline ends. The CDR3 covers 13 residues. The CDR3 region has the DNA TGTGCCAGCAGTTTATTTAGGGGCACTGAAGCTTTCTTT. Protein sequence: CASSLFRGTEAFF.